What follows are 2 T cell receptor beta chains derived from one specimen sequenced in a study of regulatory T cells in long-lasting Graves disease (TCRdb year 2021). This specimen's time point label, interpreted: newly diagnosed GD, antithyroid drugs for less than 3 months. For both TCR sequencing and RNA sequencing, RNA was extracted from PBMCs using TRIzol. Receptor libraries were prepared by multiplex PCR. The sequencer listed for this sample is Illumina HiSeq 4000. iRepertoire HTBI primers and Arm-PCR amplification of CDR3 regions were used to construct TCR beta libraries. The raw public data were reprocessed by TCRdb itself: fastp quality trimming at Q25, MiXCR clonotype calling, in-frame beta chains only. Each entry is one CDR3 protein sequence, shown with its most common DNA and genes. Counted in this sample were 530,000 or so distinct CDR3 sequences; about 16% of them appeared once. The ten top clones hold around 12% of the sample.

The same sample was also studied in work on T cells in Graves' hyperthyroidism and ophthalmopathy.

The source material was peripheral blood mononuclear cells (PBMCs), sampled at new diagnosis, from a patient treated with antithyroid drugs. The receptors here all came from a man between 18 and 35 years old with Graves disease. Donor details come from another sample of the same person, matched by shared clones.

The rearrangement joins TRBV2 to TRBJ1-2, with TRBD1 matching over 9 bases. J gave up 6 bases and V 8 bases, and 4 bases lay outside the gene matches. From germline, CDR1 is SNHLY and CDR2 FYNNEI. The CDR3 spans 12 residues. DNA for the CDR3: TGTGCCAGCCAGGACAGGGGAGATGGCTACACCTTC. This encodes CASQDRGDGYTF. Supplemented by reference TRBV2 and TRBJ1-2, the full variable domain reads EPEVTQTPSHQVTQMGQEVILRCVPISNHLYFYWYRQILGQKVEFLVSFYNNEISEKSEIFDDQFSVERPDGSNFTLKIRSTKLEDSAMYFCASQDRGDGYTFGSGTRLTVV.

The rearrangement uses TRBV7-2 and TRBJ1-2; D remains ambiguous. CDR3 length: 14 residues. V shed 1 base and J shed 1 base, with 7 bases lying between them. Per the germline V gene, CDR1 is SGHTA and CDR2 is FQGNSA. CDR3 DNA: TGTGCCAGCAGCTTAGGGCTCCTTAACTATGGCTACACCTTC. Translated: CASSLGLLNYGYTF.